Below, one T cell receptor (beta chain) is given with its context. A library of TCRbeta sequences, prepared with unique molecular identifiers, was generated. TCRdb re-called the PCR reads with MiXCR, one entry per CDR3 protein. The sample has about 980,000 distinct CDR3 sequences; about 29% are singletons. This CDR3 comprises 13 residues. V was shortened by 0 bases and J by 8 bases, with 11 bases between the two germline ends. Germline V gene lookup returns CDR1 SGDLS and CDR2 YYNGEE. This sample is part of a study of T-cell reconstitution after alpha-beta-depleted transplantation in children. V and J are TRBV9 and TRBJ1-2; D unclear. The TCR sequence derives from a boy under two years old who had a stem cell transplant for SCID, so the T cells may come from the graft donor. This specimen was PBMCs, mostly from graft donor cells, taken 360 days after TCRalphabeta/CD19-depleted stem cell transplant. The CDR3 is CASSVGNFRGYTF. For the CDR3, the DNA is TGTGCCAGCAGCGTAGGGAACTTCAGGGGCTACACCTTC.